These T cell receptor beta chains were read from a single sample in a study of cytomegalovirus exposure and HLA in healthy donors. Measured with immunoSEQ multiplex PCR; TCRdb has only the in-frame clones, and not every one. The data contain more than 110,000 clones, approximately 80% of them singletons. The sample was PBMCs. These receptors all come from a man aged 18-30 years in good health and CMV-seronegative. Each CDR3 is given with its conserved first and last residue. Fields, in order: V gene, clone size, CDR3 protein. The size entry is marked missing in some rows and otherwise reads once, few, many or a size class.

v_call: TRBV18; clone_size: once; cdr3_aa: CASSFRTSGRGNEQFF
v_call: TRBV30; clone_size: NA; cdr3_aa: CAWSNTGLAGIHEQFF
v_call: TRBV5-6; clone_size: NA; cdr3_aa: CASSLAGQGYSPLHF
v_call: TRBV10-1; clone_size: NA; cdr3_aa: CASSESTGGPTEAFF
v_call: TRBV27; clone_size: NA; cdr3_aa: CASSSLGTGQQFF
v_call: TRBV15; clone_size: NA; cdr3_aa: CATSSYRASGNTIYF
v_call: TRBV2; clone_size: NA; cdr3_aa: CASRPSVWRLNTGELFF
v_call: TRBV12-5; clone_size: NA; cdr3_aa: CASGLASGGWQYF
v_call: TRBV19; clone_size: once; cdr3_aa: CASSIGGASGYNEQFF
v_call: TRBV15; clone_size: NA; cdr3_aa: CATSRDGTPRGTDTQYF
v_call: TRBV5-1; clone_size: few; cdr3_aa: CASSLDLAGYSPYEQYF
v_call: TRBV7-2; clone_size: few; cdr3_aa: CASSLPGTSGGLNTGELFF
v_call: TRBV19; clone_size: once; cdr3_aa: CASWPGTGGLGNTEAFF
v_call: TRBV28; clone_size: NA; cdr3_aa: CASRQGGSEAFF
v_call: TRBV5-6; clone_size: few; cdr3_aa: CASSLRGSPEAQYF
v_call: TRBV18; clone_size: NA; cdr3_aa: CASSPQGQTNEKLFF
v_call: TRBV5-1; clone_size: NA; cdr3_aa: CASSLDSGTGTAGGYTF
v_call: TRBV19; clone_size: NA; cdr3_aa: CASSNRGLDQPQHF
v_call: TRBV7-2; clone_size: few; cdr3_aa: CASSLPRAGRGQYEQYF
v_call: TRBV7-6; clone_size: NA; cdr3_aa: CASSGQNNSPLHF
v_call: TRBV30; clone_size: once; cdr3_aa: CAWTELNYGYTF
v_call: TRBV11-3; clone_size: NA; cdr3_aa: CASSLDQGDLYF
v_call: TRBV5-6; clone_size: NA; cdr3_aa: CASSLEGLANRHEQYF
v_call: TRBV19; clone_size: few; cdr3_aa: CASSLNRSPNTEAFF
v_call: TRBV6-6; clone_size: NA; cdr3_aa: CASSPRQGVDEQYF
v_call: TRBV29-1; clone_size: NA; cdr3_aa: CSALDSPNQPQHF
v_call: TRBV6-6; clone_size: NA; cdr3_aa: CASRPNWNYGYTF
v_call: TRBV2; clone_size: NA; cdr3_aa: CASGGGGGTDTQYF
v_call: TRBV27; clone_size: NA; cdr3_aa: CASRSTGSYEQYF
v_call: TRBV19; clone_size: few; cdr3_aa: CASSMAASGSYEQFF
v_call: TRBV6-1; clone_size: few; cdr3_aa: CASSELVGNTIYF
v_call: TRBV30; clone_size: NA; cdr3_aa: CAWSIAHRALHF
v_call: TRBV28; clone_size: NA; cdr3_aa: CASSFRGGGTDTQYF
v_call: TRBV30; clone_size: NA; cdr3_aa: CAWSVGLTDTQYF
v_call: TRBV5-4; clone_size: NA; cdr3_aa: CASSGRVSAYTDTQYF
v_call: TRBV10-2; clone_size: NA; cdr3_aa: CASSALAGGTLSYNEQFF
v_call: TRBV19; clone_size: NA; cdr3_aa: CASSTGTGGDEKLFF
v_call: TRBV30; clone_size: NA; cdr3_aa: CAWRPQGAGGYTF
v_call: TRBV6-4; clone_size: NA; cdr3_aa: CASSDGAENTEAFF
v_call: TRBV6-6; clone_size: once; cdr3_aa: CASTPSSQAREAFF
v_call: TRBV11-3; clone_size: NA; cdr3_aa: CASSWDRVSLLTTGELFF
v_call: TRBV9; clone_size: NA; cdr3_aa: CASSVEGGNYGYTF